The 6 T cell receptor beta chains listed next were all sequenced from one sample in a study of graft-versus-host responses after intestinal transplantation. Profiling relied on immunoSEQ multiplex PCR, and the TCRdb table lists in-frame clones only, not all of them. Found here are about 15,000 clones, around 64% of them singletons; the top ten hold 20% to 30%. Intraepithelial lymphocytes and lamina propria lymphocytes were released through processing of graft tissue. The starting material was ileum tissue, obtained around 720 days after intestinal transplantation. The receptors were gathered from a human patient who received an intestinal transplant, so some T cells may come from the graft donor.

This sequence joins TRBV27 and TRBJ2-1, with 7 bases aligning to TRBD1. Trimming took 6 bases from V and 5 from J; bases not matched to a gene: 7. The CDR3 has 14 amino acids. Germline values: CDR1 MNHEY, CDR2 SMNVEV (reference sequence). The CDR3 loop reads CASSRQGRDNEQFF. For the CDR3, the DNA is TGTGCCAGCAGCCGACAGGGTAGGGACAATGAGCAGTTCTTC.

About this clone itself: Additional DNA sequences in this sample encode the identical CDR3. The chain recombines TRBV5-4 with TRBJ2-4; 9 bases fit TRBD1. The V gene end was trimmed by 2 bases and the J gene end by 6 bases; junction bases not matched to a gene: 6. Germline assignment: CDR1 SGHNT and CDR2 YYREEE (reference sequence). The CDR3 runs to 15 residues. The CDR3, as DNA: TGTGCCAGCAGCTTCCCGGGACAGGGTCGAAACATTCAGTACTTC. Its protein product is CASSFPGQGRNIQYF.

This clone was counted a few times. A much larger clone lies a single base off, so this may be a read error. V and J are TRBV6-1 and TRBJ2-2, with D possibly matching TRBD1 (5 bases). Germline V lookup: CDR1 MNHNS, CDR2 SASEGT. The CDR3 is 15 residues long. Trimming removed 6 bases from V and 5 bases from J, with 16 bases in between. Written as DNA, the CDR3 is TGTGCCAGCAGGGAGCCCCCGGACACGACCGGGGAGCTGTTTTTT. This codes for CASREPPDTTGELFF.

The rearrangement uses TRBV6-6 and TRBJ1-2; D remains unclear. The ends were cut back, 8 bases at V and 8 bases at J, with 15 bases in the middle. The length of the CDR3 is 12 residues. In germline, CDR1 is MNHNY, CDR2 SVGAGI (reference sequence). In DNA form, the CDR3 reads TGTGCCAGCCGAGGAGCGGAGAGGGGCTACACCTTC. Encoded protein: CASRGAERGYTF.

In this sample, this clone turned up a few times. V usage is TRBV5-6 and J usage is TRBJ1-2; a weak D match, TRBD1 (6 bases). The CDR3 covers 14 residues. Trimming removed 5 bases from V and 2 bases from J, with 13 bases in between. Germline V lookup: CDR1 SGHDT, CDR2 YYEEEE. In DNA form, the CDR3 reads TGTGCCAGCAGGGAGCAGGGGCTAAACTATGGCTACACCTTC. This sequence encodes CASREQGLNYGYTF.

In regard to this clone: Mismatch with germline at one junction end may stem from a read error. The chain couples TRBV7-8 to TRBJ2-3; 7 nucleotides align to TRBD2. The CDR3 is 15 residues long. Germline V CDR1 and CDR2: SGHVS, FQNEAQ. This CDR3 is CASSFIGGYTGTQYF. CDR3 bases: TGTGCCAGCAGCTTCATCGGGGGGTACACAGGTACGCAGTATTTT. The entire variable domain, with the rest obtained from reference TRBV7-8 and TRBJ2-3, is as follows: GAGVSQSPRYKVAKRGQDVALRCDPISGHVSLFWYQQALGQGPEFLTYFQNEAQLDKSGLPSDRFFAERPEGSVSTLKIQRTQQEDSAVYLCASSFIGGYTGTQYFGPGTRLTVL.